The following is a T cell receptor (beta chain) sequence with its context. This clonotype was detected ten times or more. The antigen this receptor binds is unknown. The record has no base qualities; no much larger clone is one base away. This entry comes from a study of T cells in Graves' hyperthyroidism and ophthalmopathy (dated by TCRdb to between 2018 and 2020). A note on the overall study: Peripheral blood was sampled at the time of initial diagnosis, prior to any treatment. To identify distinguishing TCR V-J signatures, a discovery cohort of around 100 patients was used, comprising 43 with Graves' ophthalmopathy and 57 with stable Graves' hyperthyroidism. Prospective prediction of ophthalmopathy was tested in an independent validation cohort of 18 to 20 hyperthyroidism patients and around 16 patients who later progressed to ophthalmopathy. The approximately 95 discovery patients were divided at random into training and test sets in a 7:3 ratio. The study also compared thyroid tissue and blood T-cell repertoires from 5 to 7 Graves' hyperthyroidism patients. After blood sampling, hyperthyroidism patients were treated with methimazole at a starting dose of 30 mg daily, and ophthalmopathy patients were treated with high-dose intravenous methylprednisolone. According to the paper, TCR Vbeta CDR3 sequencing was carried out on about 140 peripheral blood samples, which came from under 50 ophthalmopathy, around 75 hyperthyroidism and roughly 17 progressor patients.

General conclusions and limits of the study: A model built on a 13 V-J signature distinguished ophthalmopathy from stable hyperthyroidism, reaching 85% to 90% sensitivity and 81% to 83% specificity in cross-validation and 80%/75% in testing. In validation, progression to ophthalmopathy was predicted by the model with nearly 71% sensitivity and under 85% specificity, a median of approximately 7.1 months before onset. Blood samples also contained most of the expanded thyroid clonotypes (frequency above 0.001), which suggests that blood repertoires may reflect thyroid immune responses. No statistical method was used to fix the sample size in advance, and group allocation was not hidden from the investigators.

A patient counted as having stable Graves' hyperthyroidism if no progression to ophthalmopathy occurred over 18 months of follow-up. The hyperthyroidism patients were between 18 and 65 years old and newly diagnosed, with a disease duration of less than 2 months. Any patient with an uncontrolled infection, another autoimmune disease, pregnancy or lactation was excluded. Diagnoses were based on clinical symptoms, serum thyroxine and TRAb, thyroid ultrasound and orbital computed tomography. PBMCs were isolated from approximately 10 ml of fresh peripheral blood by Ficoll-Paque density gradient centrifugation. Total RNA was extracted with Trizol reagent, and quality was checked on an Agilent 2100 Bioanalyzer. CDR1 and CDR2 are read off the germline V gene as SQVTM and ANQGSEA. V drops 4 bases and J drops 6 bases, leaving 11 bases in between. The CDR3 starts with the cysteine, ends with the phenylalanine, and has 12 residues. The entry retains the CDR3 DNA only, 36 bases that are in frame from base 1.

The TCR beta CDR3 regions were amplified from the RNA transcripts. The TCR CDR3 was subjected to a first round of RT-PCR using the HTBI primer set and the Qiagen OneStep RT-PCR kit. Libraries were constructed in a second round of multiplex PCR, after which size selection and purification were carried out. Libraries were sequenced paired-end with 100 bp reads on an Illumina HiSeq2000. Concerning the study's data processing: SOAPnuke was used to process the raw data, removing reads that contained adapters or uncalled bases, had a mean Phred below 15, or lacked an exact match to the constant primer or identifier. COPE v1.2.5 was used to merge high-quality paired reads, and clonotypes were defined as unique nucleotide sequences. MiTCR v1.1 was used to align clonotypes to the IMGT TRBV, TRBD and TRBJ reference segments. The analysis included only V-J combinations with a frequency above 0.0001, which together covered 99% to 99.2% of the repertoires. The TCS score was defined as the ratio of F50 (clonal expansion) to E x V (chaos), calculated using BLOSUM62-based TCRdist between CDR3 peptides within each V-J. Welch's t-statistics and random forest reduced around 520 V-J features to about 13, which were used in a naive Bayes classifier (R e1071). TCRdb cleaned the public reads at Q25 with fastp, built clones with MiXCR and kept in-frame beta chains. Every distinct CDR3 protein forms one entry, paired with its most common genes and DNA. The V and J calls follow TCRdb's processing rather than the paper's. Here the sample has about 570,000 distinct CDR3 sequences; 13% to 15% occur a single time. About 15% of the sample lies in the top ten.

Recombination joined TRBV29-1 with TRBJ2-3; TRBD2 is possibly the D segment (6 matching bases). Sequencing was performed on blood. This TCR was recovered from a woman aged 40 to 55 with Graves' hyperthyroidism. CDR3 loop: CSVVQGLDTQYF. The nucleotides read TGCAGCGTTGTTCAGGGACTGGATACGCAGTATTTT.